Reported below is one T cell receptor beta chain. This clonotype was observed at least ten times. Its specific antigen is unknown. Base qualities are not recorded, but no much larger clone differs from it by a single base. This specimen's time point label, interpreted: sample taken at primary tumor resection. The donors were some 72 patients from the lung TRACERx cohort who had early-stage, untreated non-small cell lung cancer. Without any cell sorting, TCR sequencing was performed on whole RNA extracted either from tumor and nontumor lung tissue or from cryopreserved PBMC samples. A patient was chosen for TCR sequencing only when enough RNA was available from at least two tumor regions. Trimming leaves V shorter by 5 bases and J shorter by 7 bases, with the junction holding 7 bases beyond the gene matches. The CDR3 measures 13 amino acids from cysteine to phenylalanine. Only the CDR3 part of the read is kept: 39 bases, read in frame from the first base. For CDR1 and CDR2, the germline V gene (reference sequence) lists DFQATT and SNEGSKA.

These data are taken from a study of spatial heterogeneity in lung cancer (dated by TCRdb to the late 2010s). About the full investigation: Beta-chain transcripts were consistently detected in greater numbers than alpha-chain transcripts, which likely reflected higher beta-chain transcript abundance. In the raw uncorrected reads, each unique combination of TCR and UMI appeared on average more than ten times. TCR alpha and beta repertoires were quantitatively compared across multiple tumor regions, matched nontumor lung and blood in non-small cell lung cancer. TCR repertoire features were related to nonsynonymous mutation counts determined by whole-exome sequencing of tumor tissue. At surgery, 220 tumor regions, around 65 matched nontumor lung samples and a few dozen PBMC samples were TCR-sequenced for both alpha and beta chains. Beyond this particular receptor, the publication reports: Additional single-cell paired TCR alpha and beta sequencing was considered necessary to confirm, at a functional level, the hypothesis that regional TCRs recognize regional mutations. Ubiquitous expanded tumor TCRs showed up in blood more often at tumor resection than at routine follow-up.

The library was generated by 5' RACE. The sequencer listed for this sample is NextSeq 500. In the TCR library protocol, a unique molecular identifier was attached to each TCR cDNA molecule so that PCR and sequencing errors could be corrected. As for the authors' bioinformatics: TCR identification, UMI-based error correction and CDR3 extraction were all carried out with Decombinator tools. Expanded TCRs were defined as those above a frequency of 2 per 1,000, corresponding to the top 1% of the tumor frequency distribution. Rényi diversity was computed with the R vegan package after subsampling each repertoire 100 times to 5,000 TCRs. CDR3 similarity networks were built from amino acid triplet string-kernel similarity, with CDR3s being connected when pairwise similarity was above 0.82. Starting from the raw public reads, TCRdb applied fastp trimming at Q25, assembled clones with MiXCR and retained in-frame beta chains. Entries that share a CDR3 protein sequence are merged under the most common genes and DNA. TCRdb assigned the V and J calls; the authors' analysis was not used. The sample data list approximately 25,000 distinct CDR3 sequences, and 5.5% to 7.5% of these were observed just once. The ten most abundant clones make up 14% of the sample.

The sample was PBMCs, taken at surgery. This clonotype originated in a male donor with early-stage non-small cell lung cancer. The V and J segments used are TRBV20-1 and TRBJ1-4, and 7 bases in between align with TRBD1. The nucleotide sequence reads as follows: TGCAGTGCTCGACAGGGCGGAGGTGAAAAACTGTTTTTT. Translated, this gives CSARQGGGEKLFF.